This T cell receptor (beta chain) was obtained from a study of control samples from healthy donors and cancer patients. CDR1 and CDR2 from the germline V gene are KGHSH and LQKENI. The CDR3 is 15 residues long. Profiled with immunoSEQ multiplex PCR; TCRdb holds only in-frame clones, not every one. The table has 95,000 to 150,000 clones, roughly nine tenths seen once. Comments on this clone: At one end, the junction sequence differs from germline, possibly due to a read error. The same CDR3 can be traced to other DNA sequences in this sample.

This receptor was taken from a woman in her late teens or twenties in good health. The chain recombines TRBV18 with TRBJ1-4; TRBD1 might be the D (6 bases). Sequences were obtained from blood. This chain's CDR3 is CASSPQGTNNEKLFF. CDR3 in DNA: TGTGCCAGTTCACCCCAGGGGACTAATAATGAAAAACTGTTTTTT. Together with reference TRBV18 and TRBJ1-4, the CDR3 gives the full variable domain: NAGVMQNPRHLVRRRGQEARLRCSPMKGHSHVYWYRQLPEEGLKFMVYLQKENIIDESGMPKERFSAEFPKEGPSILRIQQVVRGDSAAYFCASSPQGTNNEKLFFGSGTQLSVL.